This T cell receptor beta chain was captured in a study of cytomegalovirus exposure and HLA in healthy donors. Study-wide results and caveats: V- and J-gene trimming of TCR beta was linked (in a later analysis) to a missense DCLRE1C variant. Through in vitro validation, three CMV-associated chains were shown to be specific for CMV antigens. It is likely that the observed cluster of highly shared sequence variants was a sequencing artifact.

With respect to this clone: The antigen remains unidentified.

V lost 4 bases and J lost 3, with 8 bases in between. Per germline, CDR1 MGHDK and CDR2 SYGVNS. The CDR3 spans 13 residues. Researchers ran the PCR with 60 Vbeta and 13 Jbeta primers. Produced via immunoSEQ multiplex PCR; TCRdb's table is partial and in-frame only. Among 170,000 or so clones listed, approximately 80% were seen once. The TCR comes from a woman aged 30 to 39 in good health and CMV-seronegative. The source material was PBMCs. V and J are TRBV25-1 and TRBJ2-3; D is unresolved. This CDR3 is CASSASGTDTQYF. CDR3 sequence (DNA): TGTGCCAGCAGTGCCTCCGGGACAGATACGCAGTATTTT.